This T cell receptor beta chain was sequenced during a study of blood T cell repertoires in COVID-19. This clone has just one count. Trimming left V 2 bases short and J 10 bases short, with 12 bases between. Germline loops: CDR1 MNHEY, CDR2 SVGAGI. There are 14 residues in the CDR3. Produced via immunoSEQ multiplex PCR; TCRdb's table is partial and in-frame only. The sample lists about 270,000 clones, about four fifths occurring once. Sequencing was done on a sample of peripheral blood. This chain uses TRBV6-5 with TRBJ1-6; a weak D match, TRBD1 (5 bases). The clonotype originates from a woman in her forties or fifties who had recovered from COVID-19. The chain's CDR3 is CASSYSRARSPLHF. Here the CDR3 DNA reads TGTGCCAGCAGTTACAGCAGGGCGCGGTCACCCCTCCACTTT.